Given below is one TCR beta chain in context. TCRdb's table, derived via immunoSEQ multiplex PCR, lists solely in-frame clones and lacks some. The table shows 150,000 or so clones, with roughly 90% occurring only once. This sample was taken from a study of T cell responses to AZD1222 COVID-19 vaccine. The V gene's germline CDR1 is SEHNR and CDR2 FQNEAQ (reference sequence). The length of the CDR3 is 16 residues. V shed 1 base and J 4 bases; nucleotides not matched to a gene: 6. The origin of this receptor is an adult in good health. The source was peripheral blood, collected on day 0 of AZD1222 vaccination. This chain links TRBV7-9 with TRBJ2-5; TRBD1 matches 10 bases. The DNA of the CDR3 is TGTGCCAGCAGCTTAGACGGACAGGGGGAACGAGAGACCCAGTACTTC. Its translation is CASSLDGQGERETQYF. Full variable domain (remainder filled in from reference TRBV7-9 and TRBJ2-5): DTGVSQNPRHKITKRGQNVTFRCDPISEHNRLYWYRQTLGQGPEFLTYFQNEAQLEKSRLLSDRFSAERPKGSFSTLEIQRTEQGDSAMYLCASSLDGQGERETQYFGPGTRLLVL.